The entry below describes one T cell receptor beta chain. Its antigen has not been determined. Per-nucleotide qualities are absent, and no much larger clonotype sits a single base away. Enrolling through a virtual design, the prospective study's participants ranged in age from roughly 18 to 90 years and lived across roughly 24 United States geographic areas. To assign participants to cohorts, the prospective study relied on clinical history that participants themselves reported in a screening survey and a study questionnaire. Recovered participants in ImmuneRACE Cohort 3 were defined as having two consecutive negative NP/OP PCR tests, clearance from a healthcare professional, or resolution of symptoms. In the prospective study, mobile phlebotomists collected whole blood, serum and a nasopharyngeal or oropharyngeal swab from each participant. Additional blood draws and questionnaires over an approximately two-month period could optionally be provided by prospective study participants. Blood samples from the prospective study were shipped frozen or at room temperature prior to DNA extraction.

The data derive from a study of blood T cell repertoires in COVID-19 (dated by TCRdb to about 2020). Study-level background: Samples from collaborators originated in the United States, Italy and Spain and spanned both the acute and convalescent phases of COVID-19. Deeply sampled blood TCRbeta repertoires from subjects exposed to, actively infected with, or recovered from COVID-19 were included in the dataset. The material from the prospective study consisted of cDNA or gDNA derived from T cells, B-cell-depleted T cells, or PBMCs. Samples came from the ongoing ImmuneRACE study (first 160 participants) plus 1,254 subjects from 6 global collaborators. Where HLA class I and class II types were available, the types were taken from metadata supplied by the sample provider, not from assay-based typing. The sample metadata nearly always contained a de-identified subject ID, COVID-19 status, age in years and sex. The repertoires were made available in a free public database intended to serve as a resource for research on the immune response to SARS-CoV-2.

TCRbeta CDR3 regions were amplified from genomic DNA using the immunoSEQ Assay, a bias-controlled multiplex PCR. As for the original processing: Nucleated cell counts per sample were estimated from amplification of reference gene primers within the assay. Sequence reads were collapsed and filtered to measure the absolute abundance of every unique TCRbeta CDR3 rearrangement. For each sample, productive Simpson clonality was calculated by taking the square root of Simpson's diversity index across productive rearrangements. This immuneACCESS table, as held by TCRdb, lists in-frame sequences with V and J called but not all clones. Of the missing ones, under half trace to an unresolved V gene in checked studies; the others have no known cause. V and J calls and clone size are given by that table; D and trimming were obtained from the DNA. Here the sample has around 250,000 clones; 70% to 90% occur a single time. About 1.9% of the sample goes to the ten largest clones.

V is pared back by 6 bases and J by 4 bases, with 12 bases lying between the germline termini. From cysteine to phenylalanine, the CDR3 is 14 amino acids long. The CDR3 DNA has 42 bases and is translated from base 1. From the germline V gene (reference sequence), CDR1 is MNHEY and CDR2 is SMNVEV. The paper's findings and limits, for the study overall: Clinical and demographic metadata were provided uncurated, with the amount varying by source and participant.

This receptor was taken from a woman aged 50 to 60 who had recovered from COVID-19. The rearrangement combines TRBV27 with TRBJ2-2; the D region possibly corresponds to TRBD1 (6 bases align). The material sequenced was PBMCs or T cells enriched from blood (not recorded which). The CDR3: CASSWGQRTGELFF. The DNA is as follows: TGTGCCAGCAGCTGGGGGCAGCGCACCGGGGAGCTGTTTTTT.